The present TCR beta chain was sequenced within a study of cytomegalovirus exposure and HLA in healthy donors. Study-level results: Earlier analysis looked at TCR beta V segments, and most were productive about 87% or about 30% of the time.

With 60 Vbeta and 13 Jbeta primers, the PCR was carried out. This table comes from immunoSEQ multiplex PCR, and its TCRdb copy is limited to in-frame clones, with some not included. The profile shows fewer than 80,000 clones, 74% of them singletons. For this clone: Its antigen is unidentified.

Sequencing input: PBMCs. The TCR was taken from a woman in her sixties in good health and CMV-seropositive.

CDR3 DNA sequence: TGCGCCAGCAGAACCGGGACAGGGGATGAAAAACTGTTTTTT. It translates to CASRTGTGDEKLFF. The chain uses TRBV5-1 and TRBJ1-4; TRBD1 aligns across 10 bases. V dropped 5 bases and J dropped 6; count of bases not matched to a gene: 4. This CDR3 is built from 14 residues. Germline loops: CDR1 SGHRS, CDR2 YFSETQ.